What follows describes a single T cell receptor beta chain. This specimen belongs to a study of siplizumab effects on memory and regulatory T cells. The assay looked at about 10^5 TCR templates in each sample. Only in-frame clones appear in the TCRdb table, and some are missing; sequencing was by immunoSEQ multiplex PCR. The table has roughly 93,000 clones, 85% to 95% seen once. In germline, CDR1 is MNHEY, CDR2 SVGAGI. The junction had 12 bases not matched to a gene; V was cut back by 4 bases and J by 9 bases. The CDR3 loop spans 16 amino acids. This receptor was taken from a human donor in good health. The chain links TRBV6-5 to TRBJ1-2; 12 bases line up with TRBD1. Sequences were obtained from non-Treg CD4+ T cells sorted from blood. In DNA, the CDR3 is TGTGCCAGCAGTTGGGACAGGGGGCGGTCTAAGCTCCGCTACACCTTC. It translates to CASSWDRGRSKLRYTF.